This T cell receptor beta chain derives from a study of blood T cell repertoires in COVID-19. Method: immunoSEQ multiplex PCR; TCRdb's copy keeps in-frame clones and lacks some. This sample has roughly 140,000 clones, with about four fifths found just once. This CDR3 contains 11 residues. Germline CDR1 and CDR2: MNHEY and SVGAGI. V lost 5 bases and J 12 bases, leaving 11 bases between the germline ends. Sequencing was done on a sample of PBMCs or T cells enriched from blood (not recorded which). The chain links TRBV6-5 to TRBJ2-1, with D possibly TRBD1 on 5 matching bases. The sequence was obtained from a woman between 45 and 60 years old who had been exposed to COVID-19. CDR3: CASSTTATQFF. Here the CDR3 DNA reads TGTGCCAGCAGTACGACAGCTACGCAGTTCTTC.